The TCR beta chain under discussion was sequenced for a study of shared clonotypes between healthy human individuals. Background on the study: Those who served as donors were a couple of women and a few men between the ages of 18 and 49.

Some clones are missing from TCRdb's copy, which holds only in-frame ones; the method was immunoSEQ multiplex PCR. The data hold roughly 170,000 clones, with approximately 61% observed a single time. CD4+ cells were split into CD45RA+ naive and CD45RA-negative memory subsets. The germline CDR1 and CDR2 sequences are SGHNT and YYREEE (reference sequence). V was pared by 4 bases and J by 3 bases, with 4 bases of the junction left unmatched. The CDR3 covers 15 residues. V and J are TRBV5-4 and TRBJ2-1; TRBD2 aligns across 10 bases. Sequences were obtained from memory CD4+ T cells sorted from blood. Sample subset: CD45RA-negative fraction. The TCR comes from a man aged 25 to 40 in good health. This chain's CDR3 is CASSPSGRGYNEQFF. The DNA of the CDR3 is TGTGCCAGCAGCCCGAGCGGGAGGGGCTACAATGAGCAGTTCTTC.